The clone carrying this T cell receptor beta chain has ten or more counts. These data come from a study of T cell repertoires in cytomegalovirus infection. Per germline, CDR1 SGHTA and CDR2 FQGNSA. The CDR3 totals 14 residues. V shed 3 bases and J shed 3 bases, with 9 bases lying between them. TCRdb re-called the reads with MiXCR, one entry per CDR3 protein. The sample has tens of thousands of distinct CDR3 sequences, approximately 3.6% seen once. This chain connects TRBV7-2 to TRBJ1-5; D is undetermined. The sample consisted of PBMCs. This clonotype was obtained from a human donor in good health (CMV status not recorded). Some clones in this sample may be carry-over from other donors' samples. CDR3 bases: TGTGCCAGCAGCTTCGCGACCATCAATCAGCCCCAGCATTTT. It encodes CASSFATINQPQHF. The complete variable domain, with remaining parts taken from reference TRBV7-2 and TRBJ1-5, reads GAGVSQSPSNKVTEKGKDVELRCDPISGHTALYWYRQSLGQGLEFLIYFQGNSAPDKSGLPSDRFSAERTGGSVSTLTIQRTQQEDSAVYLCASSFATINQPQHFGDGTRLSIL.